This is a list of T cell receptor beta chains from one sample in a study of blood T cell repertoires in COVID-19. Clones were sequenced by immunoSEQ multiplex PCR, and TCRdb holds only the in-frame ones, with some missing. Of roughly 230,000 clones listed, approximately 88% are singletons. Sequencing was done on a sample of peripheral blood. Receptors originate from a man aged 40-49 years with acute or convalescent COVID-19. Each CDR3 is given with its conserved first and last residue. Fields, in order: CDR3 length, V gene, D gene, J gene, clone size, CDR3 protein, CDR3 DNA. The D gene is left open where the match is weak. Some rows mark clone size as missing; the rest say once, few, many or name a class of expanded clone.

length: 20
V: TRBV5-5
D: TRBD1
J: TRBJ1-5
size: .
CDR3: CASSPSLGQVLDYSNQPQHF
DNA: TGTGCCAGCAGCCCTAGTCTCGGACAGGTTTTAGATTATAGCAATCAGCCCCAGCATTTT

length: 15
V: TRBV19
D: TRBD1
J: TRBJ1-1
size: .
CDR3: CASSIRGQMNTEAFF
DNA: TGTGCCAGTAGTATACGGGGACAGATGAACACTGAAGCTTTCTTT

length: 12
V: TRBV25-1
D: .
J: TRBJ2-5
size: .
CDR3: CASSADLETQYF
DNA: TGTGCCAGCAGTGCCGACTTAGAGACCCAGTACTTC

length: 15
V: TRBV5-6
D: .
J: TRBJ2-7
size: .
CDR3: CASSLGSGAYYEQYF
DNA: TGTGCCAGCAGCTTGGGATCAGGGGCGTATTACGAGCAGTACTTC

length: 15
V: TRBV5-4
D: TRBD1
J: TRBJ1-2
size: .
CDR3: CASIQRNRGSDGYTF
DNA: TGTGCCAGCATCCAGCGTAACAGGGGCTCGGATGGCTACACCTTC

length: 16
V: TRBV18
D: TRBD1
J: TRBJ2-5
size: .
CDR3: CASSRWDRSGEETQYF
DNA: TGTGCCAGCTCACGATGGGACAGGTCTGGAGAGGAGACCCAGTACTTC

length: 20
V: TRBV4-1
D: TRBD2
J: TRBJ2-2
size: .
CDR3: CASSQFPPASGRGNTGELFF
DNA: TGCGCCAGCAGCCAATTTCCCCCGGCTAGCGGGAGAGGTAACACCGGGGAGCTGTTTTTT

length: 15
V: TRBV19
D: TRBD2
J: TRBJ2-3
size: .
CDR3: CASSIGAGGPYTQYF
DNA: TGTGCCAGTAGTATAGGAGCGGGGGGACCATATACGCAGTATTTT

length: 16
V: TRBV7-6
D: .
J: TRBJ2-3
size: few
CDR3: CASSLAREGGTDTQYF
DNA: TGTGCCAGCAGCTTAGCCCGAGAGGGAGGCACAGATACGCAGTATTTT

length: 14
V: TRBV2
D: .
J: TRBJ1-1
size: .
CDR3: CASAGGGWNTEAFF
DNA: TGTGCCTCTGCGGGGGGCGGGTGGAACACTGAAGCTTTCTTT

length: 17
V: TRBV9
D: .
J: TRBJ2-2
size: .
CDR3: CASSSRVGTLNTGELFF
DNA: TGTGCCAGCAGCTCGAGGGTTGGGACACTTAACACCGGGGAGCTGTTTTTT

length: 15
V: TRBV27
D: TRBD1
J: TRBJ1-2
size: few
CDR3: CASSGGTGGSGGYTF
DNA: TGTGCCAGCAGTGGAGGGACAGGGGGGAGTGGTGGCTACACCTTC

length: 14
V: TRBV5-1
D: .
J: TRBJ2-1
size: .
CDR3: CASSLLQGQGEQFF
DNA: TGCGCCAGCAGCTTGTTGCAGGGCCAGGGTGAGCAGTTCTTC

length: 15
V: TRBV9
D: TRBD2
J: TRBJ2-1
size: .
CDR3: CASSALAGAGREQFF
DNA: TGTGCCAGCAGCGCCCTAGCGGGGGCGGGTCGTGAGCAGTTCTTC

length: 19
V: TRBV9
D: .
J: TRBJ2-2
size: .
CDR3: CASSAADGRGMFGTGELFF
DNA: TGTGCCAGCAGCGCTGCCGATGGGAGGGGGATGTTCGGAACCGGGGAGCTGTTTTTT

length: 17
V: TRBV18
D: TRBD2
J: TRBJ2-2
size: .
CDR3: CASSPIAGPSNTGELFF
DNA: TGTGCCAGCTCACCCATAGCGGGACCCTCGAACACCGGGGAGCTGTTTTTT

length: 15
V: TRBV13
D: TRBD1
J: TRBJ2-1
size: .
CDR3: CASSLRGLGANEQFF
DNA: TGTGCCAGCAGCTTGAGGGGGCTTGGGGCCAATGAGCAGTTCTTC

length: 15
V: TRBV11-2
D: TRBD1
J: TRBJ2-5
size: .
CDR3: CASSFARDSQETQYF
DNA: TGTGCCAGCAGCTTTGCCCGGGACAGTCAAGAGACCCAGTACTTC

length: 14
V: TRBV30
D: .
J: TRBJ1-1
size: once
CDR3: CAWSVGGAAGEAFF
DNA: TGTGCCTGGAGTGTAGGGGGGGCAGCAGGGGAAGCTTTCTTT

length: 16
V: TRBV3-1/TRBV3-2
D: TRBD2
J: TRBJ2-3
size: .
CDR3: CASSRRPTSGTDTQYF
DNA: TGTGCCAGCAGCCGTCGACCGACTAGCGGGACAGATACGCAGTATTTT

length: 15
V: TRBV7-3
D: TRBD1
J: TRBJ1-2
size: .
CDR3: CASSLARDRVYGYTF
DNA: TGTGCCAGCAGCTTAGCGCGGGACAGGGTCTATGGCTACACCTTC

length: 15
V: TRBV19
D: TRBD2
J: TRBJ2-1
size: .
CDR3: CASSMWGGSQGEQFF
DNA: TGTGCCAGTAGTATGTGGGGCGGGAGTCAGGGTGAGCAGTTCTTC

length: 13
V: TRBV24-1
D: .
J: TRBJ2-1
size: .
CDR3: CATSGPLSNEQFF
DNA: TGTGCCACCAGTGGTCCTCTTTCCAATGAGCAGTTCTTC

length: 13
V: TRBV2
D: .
J: TRBJ2-2
size: once
CDR3: CASSVGATGELFF
DNA: TGTGCCAGCAGTGTAGGGGCGACCGGGGAGCTGTTTTTT

length: 12
V: TRBV30
D: .
J: TRBJ1-1
size: .
CDR3: CAWRRSLTEAFF
DNA: TGTGCCTGGCGGAGGTCTTTGACTGAAGCTTTCTTT

length: 16
V: TRBV27
D: .
J: TRBJ2-3
size: .
CDR3: CASSLWTSRGTDTQYF
DNA: TGTGCCAGCAGTTTATGGACTAGCAGGGGGACAGATACGCAGTATTTT

length: 13
V: TRBV2
D: .
J: TRBJ1-1
size: .
CDR3: CASSFSGNTEAFF
DNA: TGTGCCAGCAGTTTCTCAGGTAACACTGAAGCTTTCTTT

length: 14
V: TRBV5-8
D: TRBD1
J: TRBJ1-2
size: .
CDR3: CASSRGQEGYGYTF
DNA: TGTGCCAGCAGCCGTGGACAGGAGGGCTATGGCTACACCTTC

length: 15
V: TRBV27
D: .
J: TRBJ2-2
size: .
CDR3: CASSFLARVTGELFF
DNA: TGTGCCAGCAGTTTCCTCGCACGAGTCACCGGGGAGCTGTTTTTT

length: 14
V: TRBV9
D: .
J: TRBJ2-1
size: .
CDR3: CASSKGTAYNEQFF
DNA: TGTGCCAGCAGCAAAGGGACTGCCTACAATGAGCAGTTCTTC

length: 16
V: TRBV13
D: TRBD2
J: TRBJ2-7
size: .
CDR3: CASSSARLAGGGEQYF
DNA: TGTGCCAGCAGCTCAGCCCGACTAGCGGGAGGAGGGGAGCAGTACTTC

length: 15
V: TRBV3-1/TRBV3-2
D: TRBD1
J: TRBJ1-6
size: .
CDR3: CASSQEGTGNSPLHF
DNA: TGTGCCAGCAGCCAAGAAGGGACAGGGAATTCACCCCTCCACTTT

length: 16
V: TRBV19
D: TRBD1
J: TRBJ1-1
size: .
CDR3: CASRNSPTGVDTEAFF
DNA: TGTGCCAGTAGAAACTCCCCTACAGGGGTGGACACTGAAGCTTTCTTT

length: 15
V: TRBV28
D: TRBD1
J: TRBJ2-3
size: .
CDR3: CASRAVDRTTDTQYF
DNA: TGTGCCAGCAGAGCGGTGGACAGGACCACAGATACGCAGTATTTT

length: 16
V: TRBV19
D: .
J: TRBJ1-2
size: .
CDR3: CASSFIRETGIDGYTF
DNA: TGTGCCAGTAGTTTTATTCGTGAAACAGGGATCGATGGCTACACCTTC

length: 15
V: TRBV4-2
D: TRBD2
J: TRBJ2-1
size: .
CDR3: CASSQSSGIGNEQFF
DNA: TGTGCCAGCAGCCAGTCTAGCGGGATAGGCAATGAGCAGTTCTTC

length: 16
V: TRBV4-3
D: .
J: TRBJ1-4
size: medium-sized
CDR3: CASSPWEGGRVEKLFF
DNA: TGCGCCAGCAGCCCCTGGGAGGGAGGGAGGGTTGAAAAACTGTTTTTT

length: 15
V: TRBV5-1
D: TRBD1
J: TRBJ2-3
size: .
CDR3: CASSTQDRVTDTQYF
DNA: TGCGCCAGCAGCACCCAGGACAGGGTCACAGATACGCAGTATTTT

length: 16
V: TRBV18
D: .
J: TRBJ1-1
size: .
CDR3: CASSPPRGGRNTEAFF
DNA: TGTGCCAGCTCACCACCTCGAGGAGGGCGGAACACTGAAGCTTTCTTT

length: 13
V: TRBV28
D: .
J: TRBJ1-5
size: .
CDR3: CASSLVRGQPQHF
DNA: TGTGCCAGCAGTTTGGTCAGGGGACAGCCCCAGCATTTT

length: 14
V: TRBV2
D: TRBD1
J: TRBJ2-5
size: .
CDR3: CASPSWAGGETQYF
DNA: TGTGCCAGCCCTTCCTGGGCAGGGGGAGAGACCCAGTACTTC

length: 16
V: TRBV9
D: TRBD2
J: TRBJ2-3
size: .
CDR3: CASSVSGRAETDTQYF
DNA: TGTGCCAGCAGCGTTAGCGGGAGGGCCGAAACAGATACGCAGTATTTT

length: 14
V: TRBV2
D: .
J: TRBJ2-5
size: .
CDR3: CASTRGERSETQYF
DNA: TGTGCCAGCACACGGGGTGAGCGCTCGGAGACCCAGTACTTC

length: 18
V: TRBV18
D: TRBD1
J: TRBJ1-1
size: .
CDR3: CASSPPGTGGIANTEAFF
DNA: TGTGCCAGCTCACCGCCCGGGACAGGGGGCATTGCGAACACTGAAGCTTTCTTT

length: 18
V: TRBV4-3
D: TRBD2
J: TRBJ2-1
size: .
CDR3: CASSQETPSGSTYNEQFF
DNA: TGCGCCAGCAGCCAAGAGACGCCTAGCGGGAGCACCTACAATGAGCAGTTCTTC

length: 14
V: TRBV6-5
D: TRBD2
J: TRBJ2-4
size: .
CDR3: CASKVGLAGILQYF
DNA: TGTGCCAGCAAGGTGGGACTAGCGGGAATACTCCAGTACTTC